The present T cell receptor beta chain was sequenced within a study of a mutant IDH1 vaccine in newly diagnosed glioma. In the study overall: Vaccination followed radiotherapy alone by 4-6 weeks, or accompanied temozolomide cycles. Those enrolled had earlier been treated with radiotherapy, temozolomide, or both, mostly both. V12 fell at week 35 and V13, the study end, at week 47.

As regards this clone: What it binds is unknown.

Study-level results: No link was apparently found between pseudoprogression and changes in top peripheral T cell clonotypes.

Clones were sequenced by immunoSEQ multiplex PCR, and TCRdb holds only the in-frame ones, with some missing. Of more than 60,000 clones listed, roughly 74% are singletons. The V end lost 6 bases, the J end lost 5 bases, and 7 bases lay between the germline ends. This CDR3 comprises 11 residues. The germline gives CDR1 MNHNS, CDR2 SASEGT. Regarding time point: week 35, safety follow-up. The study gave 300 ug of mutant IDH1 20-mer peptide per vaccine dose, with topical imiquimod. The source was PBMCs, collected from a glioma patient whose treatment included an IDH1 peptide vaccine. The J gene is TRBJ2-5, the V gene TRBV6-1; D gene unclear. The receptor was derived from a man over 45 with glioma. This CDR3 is CASSLLETQYF. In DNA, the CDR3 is TGTGCCAGCAGCCTCTTGGAGACCCAGTACTTC.